The 3 T cell receptor beta chains reported below all come from one sample, sequenced in a study of glioma-infiltrating T cells after dendritic cell vaccination. Sequencing used immunoSEQ multiplex PCR; TCRdb keeps in-frame clones, though not all of them. The sample comprises about 92,000 clones, 65% to 90% of which are singletons, and about 15% rests with the top ten. Sample: blood, taken before dendritic cell vaccination. The receptor set was obtained from a human donor with glioblastoma.

This chain links TRBV6-5 with TRBJ1-2; 9 nucleotides match TRBD1. Unmatched junction bases numbered 7, after V lost 6 bases and J lost 2 bases. The CDR3 runs to 15 residues. Germline values: CDR1 MNHEY, CDR2 SVGAGI. The CDR3 nucleotides read TGTGCCAGCAGCCCGGGACAGGGACCCAACTATGGCTACACCTTC. Residues: CASSPGQGPNYGYTF.

This rearrangement joins TRBV5-8 to TRBJ1-2; D gene unclear. The germline V gene encodes CDR1 SGHTS and CDR2 YDEGEE. The CDR3 sequence is 13 residues long. Trimming took 4 bases from V and 4 from J, leaving 11 bases between them. CDR3 in amino acids: CASSKHQPYGYTF. CDR3 DNA sequence: TGTGCCAGCAGCAAACATCAACCCTATGGCTACACCTTC.

The CDR3 nucleotides read TGTGCCAGCAGCTTCCTAACGGGTCCCGGAAGCCACGAGCAGTACTTC. Its translation: CASSFLTGPGSHEQYF. This chain links TRBV11-2 with TRBJ2-7; no definite D call. This CDR3 is built from 16 residues. CDR1 SGHAT and CDR2 FQNNGV come from the germline V gene. The V end was cut by 3 bases, the J end by 5 bases, with 20 bases between.